This T cell receptor beta chain was captured by sequencing in a study of blood T cell repertoires in COVID-19. The authors' processing: Amplification of reference gene primers provided the estimated nucleated cell counts. The method was immunoSEQ multiplex PCR; TCRdb's version includes in-frame clones alone and lacks a portion of them. The V and J calls and clone size were taken over from that table, and D and trimming were inferred from the DNA. The data hold over 150,000 clones, with around 90% observed a single time. From germline, CDR1 is ENHRY and CDR2 SYGVKD. The CDR3 is made up of 15 amino acids. Trimming pared 5 bases from V and 7 bases from J, leaving 21 bases between.

The rearrangement links TRBV10-3 to TRBJ2-7, with unresolved D. The sequence was collected from a man aged 50 or older with acute or convalescent COVID-19. Sequences were obtained from peripheral blood. The DNA for the CDR3 is TGTGCCATCAGTACGAGCCAGACTGGCATTGGGGAGCAGTACTTC. Encoded protein: CAISTSQTGIGEQYF.